The source of this TCR beta chain is a study of blood T cell repertoires in COVID-19. The CDR3 sequence is 15 residues long. Germline V gives CDR1 SGHRS, CDR2 YFSETQ. V shed 4 bases and J shed 1 base, with 11 bases lying between them. Libraries were prepared by immunoSEQ multiplex PCR; TCRdb keeps only in-frame clonotypes and omits some of them. The sample includes about 83,000 clones, 87% of them seen just once. The clonotype was recovered from a woman aged 50 to 60 with active or convalescent COVID-19. The chain employs TRBV5-1 and TRBJ1-4, with a weak D call TRBD1 (6 bases). Sequencing was carried out using peripheral blood. DNA of the CDR3: TGCGCCAGCAGCCTAGACAGGTTAACTAATGAAAAACTGTTTTTT. Translation: CASSLDRLTNEKLFF.